The clone carrying this TCR beta chain showed up just a few times. TCRdb independently ran MiXCR on the RT-PCR reads; one entry per CDR3 protein. The table lists 150,000 to 200,000 distinct CDR3 sequences, 30% of them singletons. The V gene's germline CDR1 is ENHRY and CDR2 SYGVKD. This CDR3 has 15 residues. Trimming shortened V by 6 bases and J by 13 bases, and 22 bases separated the two germline ends. The data were obtained in a study of patients and donors after allogeneic stem cell transplantation. What was sequenced was blood, either unsorted or a sorted T cell fraction (not recorded which). The V and J genes are TRBV10-3 and TRBJ1-6; D perhaps matches TRBD1 (6 bases). The TCR comes from a human donor who was either an allogeneic HSCT recipient or a stem cell or donor lymphocyte infusion donor (not recorded which). It is not recorded whose cells these are; they may come from a transplant donor. The CDR3 loop reads CAIRSTGTLVDPLHF. The CDR3 DNA reads TGTGCCATCAGGTCGACCGGGACACTCGTAGACCCCCTCCACTTT.